This T cell receptor (beta chain) was sequenced for a study of T cells in Graves' hyperthyroidism and ophthalmopathy. This clonotype was detected many times. Germline CDR1 is LGHDT and CDR2 is YNNKEL (reference sequence). This CDR3 spans 15 amino acids. J gave up 3 bases and V 1 base, and 5 bases lay outside the gene matches. Regions amplified from RNA transcripts were the TCR beta CDR3 regions. The TCR CDR3 first-round RT-PCR relied on the HTBI primer set. TCRdb passed the multiplex PCR reads through MiXCR, listing each CDR3 protein once. This table holds a few hundred thousand distinct CDR3 sequences, over 12% found once.

This TCR was recovered from a woman aged 55-69 years with Graves' ophthalmopathy. V and J are TRBV3-1 and TRBJ2-7; 8 nucleotides align to TRBD1. The sequenced material came from blood. CDR3 loop: CASSQADRGDYEQYF. CDR3 nucleotides: TGTGCCAGCAGCCAAGCAGACAGGGGAGACTACGAGCAGTACTTC.